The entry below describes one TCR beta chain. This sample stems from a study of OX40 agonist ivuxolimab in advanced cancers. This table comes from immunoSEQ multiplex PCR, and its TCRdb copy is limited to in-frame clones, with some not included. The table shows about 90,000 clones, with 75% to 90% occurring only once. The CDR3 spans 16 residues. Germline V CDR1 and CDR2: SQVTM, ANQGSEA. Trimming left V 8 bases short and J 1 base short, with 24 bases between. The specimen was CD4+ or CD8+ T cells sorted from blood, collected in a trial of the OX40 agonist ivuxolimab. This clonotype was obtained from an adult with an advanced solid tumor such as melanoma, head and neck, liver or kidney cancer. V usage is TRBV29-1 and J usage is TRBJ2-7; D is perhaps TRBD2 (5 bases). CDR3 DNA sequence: TGCAGCATAAGAAGTCGGGGTGATCGAACATCCTACGAGCAGTACTTC. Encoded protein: CSIRSRGDRTSYEQYF.